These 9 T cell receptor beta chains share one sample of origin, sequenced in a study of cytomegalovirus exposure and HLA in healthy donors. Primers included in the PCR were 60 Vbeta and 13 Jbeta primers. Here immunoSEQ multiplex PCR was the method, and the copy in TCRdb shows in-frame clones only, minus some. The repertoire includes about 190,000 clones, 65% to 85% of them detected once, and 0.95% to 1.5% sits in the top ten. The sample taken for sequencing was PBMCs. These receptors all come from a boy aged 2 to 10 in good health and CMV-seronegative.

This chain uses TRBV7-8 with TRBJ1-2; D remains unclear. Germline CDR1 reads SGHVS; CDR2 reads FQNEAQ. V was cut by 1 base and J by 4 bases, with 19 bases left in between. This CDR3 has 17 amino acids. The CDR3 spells CASSLVLGVVPGYGYTF. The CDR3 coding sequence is TGTGCCAGCAGCTTAGTTCTCGGAGTAGTTCCTGGCTATGGCTACACCTTC.

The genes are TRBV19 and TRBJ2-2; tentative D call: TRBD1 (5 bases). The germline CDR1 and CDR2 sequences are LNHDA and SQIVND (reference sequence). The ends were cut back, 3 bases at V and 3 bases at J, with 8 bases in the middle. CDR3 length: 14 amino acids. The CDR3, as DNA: TGTGCCAGTAGTATTGGGGCGGACACCGGGGAGCTGTTTTTT. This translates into CASSIGADTGELFF.

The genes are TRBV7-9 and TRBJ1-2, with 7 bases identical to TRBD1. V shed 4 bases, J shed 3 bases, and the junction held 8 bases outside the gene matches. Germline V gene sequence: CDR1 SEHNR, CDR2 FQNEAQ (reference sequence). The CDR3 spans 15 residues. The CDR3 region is CASSSNRGEDYGYTF. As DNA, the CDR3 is TGTGCCAGCAGCTCAAACAGGGGAGAGGACTATGGCTACACCTTC.

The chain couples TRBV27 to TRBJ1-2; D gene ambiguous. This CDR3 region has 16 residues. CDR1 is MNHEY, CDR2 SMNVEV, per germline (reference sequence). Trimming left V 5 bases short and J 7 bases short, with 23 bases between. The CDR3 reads CASSPKKDVTSSGYTF. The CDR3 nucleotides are TGTGCCAGCAGTCCCAAAAAAGATGTTACAAGTTCTGGCTACACCTTC.

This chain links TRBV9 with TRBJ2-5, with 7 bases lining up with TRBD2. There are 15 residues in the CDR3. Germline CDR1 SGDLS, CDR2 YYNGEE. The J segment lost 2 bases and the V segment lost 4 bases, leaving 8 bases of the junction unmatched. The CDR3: CASSLNPGGQETQYF. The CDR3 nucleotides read TGTGCCAGCAGCTTAAACCCGGGGGGACAAGAGACCCAGTACTTC. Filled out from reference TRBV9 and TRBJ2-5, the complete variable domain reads DSGVTQTPKHLITATGQRVTLRCSPRSGDLSVYWYQQSLDQGLQFLIQYYNGEERAKGNILERFSAQQFPDLHSELNLSSLELGDSALYFCASSLNPGGQETQYFGPGTRLLVL.

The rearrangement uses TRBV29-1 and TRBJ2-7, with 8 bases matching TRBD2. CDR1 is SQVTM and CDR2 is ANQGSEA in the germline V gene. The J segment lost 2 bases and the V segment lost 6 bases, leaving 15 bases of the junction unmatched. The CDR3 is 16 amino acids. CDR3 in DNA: TGCAGCGTACACTCGGGAGGGATTGGGGGACCCTACGAGCAGTACTTC. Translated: CSVHSGGIGGPYEQYF.

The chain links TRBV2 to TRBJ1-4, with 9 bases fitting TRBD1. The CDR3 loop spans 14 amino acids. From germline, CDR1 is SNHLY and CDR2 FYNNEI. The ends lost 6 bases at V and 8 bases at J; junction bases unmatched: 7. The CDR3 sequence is CASSPQGANEKLFF. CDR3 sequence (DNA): TGTGCCAGCAGCCCACAGGGGGCGAACGAAAAACTGTTTTTT. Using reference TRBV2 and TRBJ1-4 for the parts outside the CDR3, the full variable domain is EPEVTQTPSHQVTQMGQEVILRCVPISNHLYFYWYRQILGQKVEFLVSFYNNEISEKSEIFDDQFSVERPDGSNFTLKIRSTKLEDSAMYFCASSPQGANEKLFFGSGTQLSVL.

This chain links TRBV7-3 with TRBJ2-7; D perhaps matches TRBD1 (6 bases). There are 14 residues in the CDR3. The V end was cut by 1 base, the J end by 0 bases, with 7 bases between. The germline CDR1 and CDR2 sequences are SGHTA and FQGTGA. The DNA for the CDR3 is TGTGCCAGCAGCTTAAAAGGGGGCTCCTACGAGCAGTACTTC. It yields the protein CASSLKGGSYEQYF.

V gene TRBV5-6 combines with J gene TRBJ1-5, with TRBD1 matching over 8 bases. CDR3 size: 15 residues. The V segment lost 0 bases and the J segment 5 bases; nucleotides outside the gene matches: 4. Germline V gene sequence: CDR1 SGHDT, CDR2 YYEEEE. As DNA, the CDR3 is TGTGCCAGCAGCTTGGGGGTGACAGGGGATCAGCCCCAGCATTTT. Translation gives CASSLGVTGDQPQHF.